This is a list of T cell receptor beta chains from one sample in a study of molecular identifiers for immune sequencing clone quantification. TCRdb reanalysed the PCR reads using MiXCR and keeps one entry per CDR3 protein. The data hold approximately 550,000 distinct CDR3 sequences, with roughly 24% observed a single time. Sequenced: naive CD8+ T cells from blood, with Jurkat cell RNA spiked in. The receptors shown here come from a human donor in good health. Some libraries in this study had Jurkat cell RNA spiked in. The CDR3 runs from the conserved cysteine through the conserved F or W. D genes are given only for firm matches. Clone size is not always given. Where it is, it says once, few, many or a class for expanded clones.

V	J	size	D	DNA	CDR3
TRBV7-6	TRBJ2-1	-	TRBD1	TGTGCCAGCAGCTTCGGGACAGGGGGCGAAGAGCAGTTCTTC	CASSFGTGGEEQFF
TRBV7-9	TRBJ1-1	-	-	TGTGCCAGCAGCTTAGGATACGGACAGAACACTGAAGCTTTCTTT	CASSLGYGQNTEAFF
TRBV7-9	TRBJ2-3	few	-	TGTGCCAGCAGCTTAGCTAGTGCTGGTGATACGCAGTATTTT	CASSLASAGDTQYF
TRBV4-3	TRBJ2-7	few	-	TGCGCCAGCAGCCCAGAGCCCACAGGGAACAACGAGCAGTACTTC	CASSPEPTGNNEQYF
TRBV9	TRBJ2-2	many	-	TGTGCCAGCCAGGGGCCGGCATCCGGGGAGCTGTTTTTT	CASQGPASGELFF
TRBV7-6	TRBJ2-1	-	-	TGTGCCAGCACCTTCGGGCCAGACTCGTACAATGAGCAGTTCTTC	CASTFGPDSYNEQFF
TRBV4-3	TRBJ2-3	many	-	TGCGCCAGCAGCCAAGACCCAAGGTCAGATACGCAGTATTTT	CASSQDPRSDTQYF
TRBV27	TRBJ1-5	many	-	TGTGCCAGCAGTTTAATCGGGGTCAATCAGCCCCAGCATTTT	CASSLIGVNQPQHF
TRBV27	TRBJ1-5	-	-	TGTGCCAGCAGTTCGGTTGGGACGAATCAGCCCCAGCATTTT	CASSSVGTNQPQHF
TRBV7-6	TRBJ2-7	few	TRBD1	TGTGCCAGCAGCCCTGGACAGGGCTTGGACGAGCAGTACTTC	CASSPGQGLDEQYF
TRBV6-1	TRBJ2-3	few	TRBD2	TGTGCCAGCGCGGTACTAGCGACAGATACGCAGTATTTT	CASAVLATDTQYF
TRBV30	TRBJ2-2	few	-	TGTGCCTGGAGTGTTGGGACGTGGACCGGGGAGCTGTTTTTT	CAWSVGTWTGELFF
TRBV19	TRBJ1-1	-	-	TGTGCCAGTAGTATAGCGTCGCGGGCACCCACTGAAGCTTTCTTT	CASSIASRAPTEAFF
TRBV4-3	TRBJ2-2	few	TRBD2	TGCGCCAGCAGCCAAGATCGGCTAGCGGGAGACACCGGGGAGCTGTTTTTT	CASSQDRLAGDTGELFF
TRBV21-1	TRBJ1-5	-	-	TGTGCCAGCAGCGAAACGAACGGTTATAGCAATCAGCCCCAGCATTTT	CASSETNGYSNQPQHF
TRBV4-1	TRBJ2-3	-	TRBD2	TGCGCCAGCAGCCAAGGCAGTACTAGCGGGGGGACGCCGTGGTGGGATACGCAGTATTTT	CASSQGSTSGGTPWWDTQYF
TRBV13	TRBJ2-5	many	-	TGTGCCAGCAGCCCGGAGAGGGGGGACTACCAAGAGACCCAGTACTTC	CASSPERGDYQETQYF
TRBV27	TRBJ2-6	-	TRBD1	TGTGCCAGCAGTCCCACAGGGGTAGCTGGGGCCAACGTCCTGACTTTC	CASSPTGVAGANVLTF
TRBV2	TRBJ2-3	-	-	TGTGCCAGGAACACAGATACGCAGTATTTT	CARNTDTQYF
TRBV29-1	TRBJ2-5	many	TRBD1	TGCAGCGTTGTGACAGGGGGGCCCCAAGAGACCCAGTACTTC	CSVVTGGPQETQYF
TRBV28	TRBJ1-2	-	TRBD1	TGTGCCAGCAGTTTATATGGGGACAGGGAAGACTATGGCTACACCTTC	CASSLYGDREDYGYTF
TRBV29-1	TRBJ1-3	many	-	TGCAGCGTTCCCCTGCCACGCACTAACACCATATATTTT	CSVPLPRTNTIYF
TRBV6-5	TRBJ2-6	-	TRBD1	TGTGCCAGCAGTTCCCCACAGGGGAAGGCTGGGGCCAACGTCCTGACTTTC	CASSSPQGKAGANVLTF
TRBV5-1	TRBJ2-7	few	TRBD2	TGCGCCAGCAGCTCGGTTGGGGGCGGGAGGTCGGACTACGAGCAGTACTTC	CASSSVGGGRSDYEQYF
TRBV7-2	TRBJ1-6	few	-	TGTGCCAGCAGCTCCCTATTGGAGGGAAGGAATTCACCCCTCCACTTT	CASSSLLEGRNSPLHF